The rows below give T cell receptor beta chains drawn from one sample of a study of blood T cell repertoires in COVID-19. Using immunoSEQ multiplex PCR, the repertoire was profiled, and TCRdb retains in-frame clones only, with some absent. The sample yields some 270,000 clones, about 82% seen once. The sample was peripheral blood. All receptors come from a woman of 80 years or more with COVID-19, enrolled during active disease. CDR3s include the opening cysteine and the closing phenylalanine or tryptophan.

TRBV7-9	TRBJ1-3	14	CASSQERTGQTEYF
TRBV28	TRBJ1-5	15	CASSTRDSSNQPQHF
TRBV3-1/TRBV3-2	TRBJ2-2	14	CASSPGLRAGELFF
TRBV27	TRBJ2-2	16	CASTRVAGGQTGELFF
TRBV4-3	TRBJ2-1	15	CASSQGGTFSNEQFF
TRBV10-2	TRBJ1-2	12	CASSEEAYGYTF
TRBV21-1	TRBJ2-1	15	CASCGWVAAYNEQFF
TRBV6-1	TRBJ2-5	17	CASSEVVRRQAVGTQYF
TRBV10-3	TRBJ2-7	13	CAIMASPVYEQYF
TRBV6-5	TRBJ2-3	13	CASSRGGADTQYF
TRBV5-5	TRBJ2-6	18	CASSLAGTGASGANVLTF
TRBV9	TRBJ1-6	14	CASSVYRGLGPLHF
TRBV15	TRBJ1-5	15	CATSKGRTANQPQHF